The sequence of this T cell receptor (beta chain) was determined in a study of Graves' ophthalmopathy and Graves' hyperthyroidism (dated by TCRdb to the late 2010s). Concerning the study at large: A patient counted as having stable hyperthyroidism if there was no progression to ophthalmopathy within 18 months of follow-up. TCR beta repertoire signatures were used to distinguish Graves' ophthalmopathy from Graves' hyperthyroidism and to predict progression to ophthalmopathy. In total, approximately 130 blood samples were TCR-sequenced: some 40 ophthalmopathy, approximately 75 hyperthyroidism and roughly 17 hyperthyroidism-to-ophthalmopathy patients. To explore V-J signatures distinguishing ophthalmopathy from hyperthyroidism, a discovery set of 100 patients (43 ophthalmopathy, 55 to 60 stable hyperthyroidism) was enrolled. An independent validation cohort was composed of fewer than 20 hyperthyroidism patients and about 16 patients who later progressed from hyperthyroidism to ophthalmopathy. T-cell repertoires of thyroid tissue and blood were compared in several hyperthyroidism patients. After sampling, hyperthyroidism patients received methimazole starting at 30 mg daily, and ophthalmopathy patients received high-dose intravenous methylprednisolone.

The study at large found these results: In validation, the model predicted ophthalmopathy progression with over 60% sensitivity and 72.22% specificity; approximately 12 predicted patients were CT-confirmed with GO in a median of 6.5 months. Among expanded thyroid clonotypes with frequency above 0.001, most also showed up in blood, which suggests that blood repertoires may reflect the thyroid immune response. No statistical method was used to predetermine the sample size, and group allocation was not hidden from the investigators. Ophthalmopathy was separated from stable hyperthyroidism by the 13-signature model with roughly 88% sensitivity and around 81% specificity in cross-validation and with 80%/75% in the test set.

TCR beta CDR3 regions were amplified from RNA transcripts for repertoire sequencing. The first round of RT-PCR was done with HTBI primers and the Qiagen OneStep RT-PCR kit, and was followed by a second round of multiplex PCR, then size selection and purification. Libraries were sequenced paired-end with 100 bp reads on an Illumina HiSeq2000. The original methods were these. SOAPnuke was used to process the reads, removing any read that contained adapters or uncalled bases, had a mean Phred below 15, or lacked an exact match to the constant primer or identifier. COPE v1.2.5 was used to merge high-quality paired reads. Each unique nucleotide sequence was treated as a clonotype, and MiTCR v1.1 was used to align the clonotypes to the IMGT TRB V, D and J references. The analysis was limited to V-J combinations with a frequency above 0.0001, which together covered 99.2% of repertoires. For each V-J combination, a TCR clonal expansion and chaos score was defined as the ratio of F50 clonal expansion to chaos observed in the TCRdist matrix. Welch's t-statistics and random forest were used to reduce features to about 13 V-J combinations, which were fed into a naive Bayes classifier. The similarity between thyroid and blood repertoires was quantified using the Morisita-Horn index. TCRdb handled the public reads itself, with Q25 trimming in fastp and clone calling in MiXCR, and kept productive beta chains. Each entry merges the rows of one CDR3 protein and shows their most common DNA and genes. The V and J calls shown here were made by TCRdb, not taken from the authors' results. The sample contains 560,000 or so distinct CDR3 sequences, under 45% of them found a single time. Roughly 4% of the sample rests with the top ten.

Hyperthyroidism patients were newly diagnosed, were aged 18 to 65 years, and had a disease duration under 2 months. Anyone with other autoimmune diseases, uncontrolled infections, pregnancy or lactation was excluded from the study. Diagnosis relied on clinical symptoms, serum thyroxine, TRAb, thyroid ultrasound and orbital computed tomography. Trizol reagent was used to extract the total RNA, and its quality was then checked on an Agilent 2100 Bioanalyzer. CDR1 and CDR2 were assigned from the germline V gene (reference sequence) as DFQATT and SNEGSKA. Including the terminal cysteine and phenylalanine, the CDR3 comprises 14 residues. Only CDR3 DNA is held: 42 bases, read in frame from base 1. V was cut back by 5 bases and J by 1 base, leaving a gap of 14 bases between them. Details on this clonotype: Its antigen has not been determined. It may be a read error: a sequence one base away is much more abundant.

In this chain, TRBV20-1 is recombined with TRBJ1-1; the D gene is not confidently resolved. The receptor comes from an adult man with Graves' hyperthyroidism. The sequenced material came from peripheral blood or thyroid tissue (not recorded which). The CDR3 protein: CSALKTSPNTEAFF. Here is the DNA: TGCAGTGCTCTTAAGACAAGTCCGAACACTGAAGCTTTCTTT.